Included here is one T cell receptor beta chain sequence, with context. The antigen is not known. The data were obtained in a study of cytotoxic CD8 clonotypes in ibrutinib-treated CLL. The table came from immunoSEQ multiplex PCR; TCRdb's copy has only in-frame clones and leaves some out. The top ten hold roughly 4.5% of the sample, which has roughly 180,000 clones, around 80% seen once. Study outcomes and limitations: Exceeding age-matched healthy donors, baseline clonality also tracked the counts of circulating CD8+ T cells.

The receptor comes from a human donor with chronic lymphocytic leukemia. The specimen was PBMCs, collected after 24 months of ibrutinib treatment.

The CDR3 nucleotides are TGTGCCAGCAGCTTAGATCCCGGGTCTGGCTACACCTTC. Its protein is CASSLDPGSGYTF. The chain joins TRBV11-2 to TRBJ1-2; D uncertain. Trimming removed 0 bases at V and 7 bases at J, with 9 bases between. Germline CDR1 and CDR2: SGHAT and FQNNGV. The CDR3 covers 13 residues.